This passage covers 3 T cell receptor beta chains from one sample sequenced in a study of shared clonotypes between healthy human individuals. Assay used: immunoSEQ multiplex PCR; TCRdb lists only in-frame clones, some missing. This sample has some 2.3 million clones, with 85% to 95% found just once. Sequences were obtained from naive CD4+ T cells from PBMCs. Subset: CD45RA+ positively selected. These TCRs come from a man younger than 35 in good health. Some clones in this sample may be carry-over from other donors' samples.

The CDR3 nucleotides are TGCGCCAGCAGCTGGACAGGGAACTACGAGCAGTACTTC. As protein: CASSWTGNYEQYF. The V gene is TRBV5-1, the J gene TRBJ2-7, with 8 bases lining up with TRBD1. CDR3 length equals 13 residues. After removal of 3 bases from V and 3 bases from J, the junction contained 2 bases not matched to a gene. Germline V gives CDR1 SGHRS, CDR2 YFSETQ.

As for this clone: Other DNA sequences in this sample translate to the same CDR3. The chain couples TRBV5-1 to TRBJ2-3; the match to TRBD1 covers 9 bases. Germline V lookup: CDR1 SGHRS, CDR2 YFSETQ. V was pared by 3 bases and J by 6 bases, with 2 bases of the junction left unmatched. The CDR3 length is 13 residues. The DNA of the CDR3 is TGCGCCAGCAGCTCACAGGGGGCGGATACGCAGTATTTT. Translated, it gives CASSSQGADTQYF.

Of note for this clone: Other DNA sequences in this specimen translate into the identical CDR3. V and J are TRBV28 and TRBJ2-7; D is ambiguous. Germline values: CDR1 MDHEN, CDR2 SYDVKM. Trimming took 3 bases from V and 3 from J, leaving 3 bases between them. This CDR3 spans 11 amino acids. CDR3 sequence reads: CASSLYYEQYF. CDR3 sequence (DNA): TGTGCCAGCAGTTTGTACTACGAGCAGTACTTC.